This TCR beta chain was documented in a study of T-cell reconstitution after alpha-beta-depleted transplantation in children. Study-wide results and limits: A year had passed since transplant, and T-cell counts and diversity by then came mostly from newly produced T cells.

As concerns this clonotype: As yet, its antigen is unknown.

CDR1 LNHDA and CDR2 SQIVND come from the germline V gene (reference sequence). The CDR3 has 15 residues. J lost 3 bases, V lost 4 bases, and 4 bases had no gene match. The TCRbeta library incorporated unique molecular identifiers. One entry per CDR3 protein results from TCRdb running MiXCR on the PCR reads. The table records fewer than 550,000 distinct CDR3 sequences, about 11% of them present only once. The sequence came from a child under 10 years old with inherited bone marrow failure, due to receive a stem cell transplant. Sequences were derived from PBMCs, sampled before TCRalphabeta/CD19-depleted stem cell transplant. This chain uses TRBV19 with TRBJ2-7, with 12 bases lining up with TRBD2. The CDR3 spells CASSTWGLAGYEQYF. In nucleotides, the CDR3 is TGTGCCAGTAGTACCTGGGGACTAGCGGGCTACGAGCAGTACTTC. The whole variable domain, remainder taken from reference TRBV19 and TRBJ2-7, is DGGITQSPKYLFRKEGQNVTLSCEQNLNHDAMYWYRQDPGQGLRLIYYSQIVNDFQKGDIAEGYSVSREKKESFPLTVTSAQKNPTAFYLCASSTWGLAGYEQYFGPGTRLTVT.